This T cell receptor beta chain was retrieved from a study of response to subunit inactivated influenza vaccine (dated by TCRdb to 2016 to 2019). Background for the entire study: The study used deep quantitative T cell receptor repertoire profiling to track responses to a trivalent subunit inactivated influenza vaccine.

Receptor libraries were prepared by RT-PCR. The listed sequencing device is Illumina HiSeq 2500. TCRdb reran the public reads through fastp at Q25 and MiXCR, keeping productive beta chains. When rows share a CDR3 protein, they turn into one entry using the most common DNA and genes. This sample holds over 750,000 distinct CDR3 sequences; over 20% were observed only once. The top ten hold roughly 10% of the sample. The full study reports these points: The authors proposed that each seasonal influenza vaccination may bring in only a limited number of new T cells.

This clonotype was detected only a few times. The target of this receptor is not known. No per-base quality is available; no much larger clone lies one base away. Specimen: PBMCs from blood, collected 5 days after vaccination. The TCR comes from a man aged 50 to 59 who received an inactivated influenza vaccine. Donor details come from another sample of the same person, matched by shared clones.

The CDR3 reads as follows: CASSLGYRGTDTQYF. The nucleotides are TGTGCCAGCAGCTTAGGTTACAGGGGCACAGATACGCAGTATTTT. The chain is made from TRBV7-8 and TRBJ2-3; the D gene is perhaps TRBD1, from 6 matching bases. CDR1 and CDR2, per the germline V gene, are SGHVS and FQNEAQ. Reading from cysteine to phenylalanine, the CDR3 counts 15 amino acids. This entry keeps only the CDR3 DNA: 45 bases, framed from base 1. Trimming costs V 1 base and J 1 base, and their ends lie 9 bases apart.